These 9 T cell receptor beta chains were all obtained from the same sample, sequenced in a study of T cells after yellow fever vaccination. TCRdb processed the 5' RACE reads anew with MiXCR; each CDR3 protein has one entry. This sample has 450,000 to 550,000 distinct CDR3 sequences, with just over 20% found just once. Specimen: PBMCs, collected about 20 days after the first yellow fever vaccination. These receptors were collected from a man in his late teens or twenties who received the YFV17D yellow fever vaccine.

There are a few counts of this clonotype. The chain has TRBV6-1 and TRBJ1-2, with TRBD1 as a possible D gene (6 bases). V lost 5 bases to trimming and J lost 9 bases, with 19 bases between them. The CDR3 is made up of 14 amino acids. Germline lookup yields CDR1 MNHNS and CDR2 SASEGT. CDR3 sequence reads: CASSRAQGPMSYTF. The CDR3 DNA is TGTGCCAGCAGTAGGGCACAGGGACCTATGAGCTACACCTTC.

The chain is built from TRBV6-1 and TRBJ2-1; D remains unclear. The CDR3 covers 15 residues. V gave up 6 bases and J gave up 7 bases, with 19 bases separating them. CDR1 MNHNS and CDR2 SASEGT come from the germline V gene. The CDR3 nucleotides are TGTGCCAGCAGCCCCCTAAGTGGCTACAATAATGAGCAGTTCTTC. This translates into CASSPLSGYNNEQFF.

A remark on this clonotype: One junction end disagrees with the germline gene, perhaps due to a read error. The J gene is TRBJ1-5, the V gene TRBV4-1; D perhaps matches TRBD1 (5 bases). The CDR3 has 16 amino acids. The germline V gene has CDR1 MGHRA and CDR2 YSYEKL. The CDR3 here is CASSEDGGLGNQPQHF. CDR3 nucleotide sequence: TGCGCCAGCAGCGAAGACGGGGGATTGGGCAATCAGCCCCAGCATTTT.

This clonotype was seen ten or more times. The CDR3 loop is CASSSFGGIRPKETQYF. DNA for the CDR3: TGTGCCAGCAGCTCTTTTGGGGGGATACGGCCCAAGGAGACCCAGTACTTC. This chain links TRBV7-6 with TRBJ2-5; a weak D match, TRBD2 (6 bases). CDR3 length: 17 amino acids. The V end lost 4 bases, the J end lost 5 bases, and 23 bases lay between the germline ends. CDR1 and CDR2 from the germline V gene are SGHVS and FNYEAQ.

This clonotype showed up just a few times. The V call is TRBV20-1, the J call TRBJ2-1; D is ambiguous. Germline loops: CDR1 DFQATT, CDR2 SNEGSKA (reference sequence). The length of the CDR3 is 14 residues. V shed 2 bases and J shed 0 bases, with 8 bases lying between them. The DNA for the CDR3 is TGCAGTGCTAGACAGGCTAGCTCCTACAATGAGCAGTTCTTC. Translation: CSARQASSYNEQFF.

There are a few counts of this clonotype. The chain combines TRBV9 with TRBJ1-4; weak D call: TRBD1 (5 bases). Germline CDR1 is SGDLS and CDR2 is YYNGEE. Trimming removed 2 bases from V and 4 bases from J, with 9 bases in between. This CDR3 spans 14 amino acids. The CDR3 reads CASSVTGLNEKLFF. The CDR3 DNA follows: TGTGCCAGCAGCGTGACGGGACTTAATGAAAAACTGTTTTTT.

With regard to this clonotype: Sequence at one end of the junction differs from germline and may be a read error. The V and J genes are TRBV4-3 and TRBJ2-6; D is uncertain. Germline assignment: CDR1 LGHNA and CDR2 YSLEER. The CDR3 covers 14 residues. The CDR3 sequence is CTSSQVFGANVLTF. For the CDR3, the DNA is TGCACCAGCAGCCAAGTCTTTGGGGCCAACGTCCTGACTTTC.

The sample holds many counts of this clonotype. The chain has TRBV5-4 and TRBJ1-3; D is unresolved. Trimming stripped 1 base from V and 2 bases from J, with 7 bases between. This CDR3 region has 14 residues. The germline V gene has CDR1 SGHNT and CDR2 YYREEE (reference sequence). The CDR3 region has the DNA TGTGCCAGCAGCTTGATTGGGGCTGGAAACACCATATATTTT. This translates into CASSLIGAGNTIYF.

This clonotype was seen many times. The rearrangement joins TRBV6-1 to TRBJ1-1; the match to TRBD1 covers 7 bases. This CDR3 spans 13 amino acids. Germline CDR1 and CDR2: MNHNS and SASEGT. J was trimmed by 0 bases and V by 6 bases; bases with no gene match: 1. The CDR3 DNA is TGTGCCAGCAGGGGACAGTTGAACACTGAAGCTTTCTTT. Protein: CASRGQLNTEAFF.